This T cell receptor (beta chain) was sequenced for a study of cytomegalovirus exposure and HLA in healthy donors. A word on this clone: What it recognizes is unknown.

Overall study findings and caveats: In the analysis, some V segments, TRBV6-2 and TRBV6-3 included, were excluded as indistinguishable. Later analysis suggested links between common viral pathogens and several top significant clusters. Later on, a genetic analysis was performed. It linked a missense variant in DCLRE1C with V- and J-gene trimming of TCR beta. Specificity of three CMV-associated chains for CMV antigens was verified in vitro.

The CDR3 extends over 16 amino acids. Trimming took 5 bases from V and 2 from J; bases not matched to a gene: 8. Germline V gives CDR1 MDHEN, CDR2 SYDVKM. The PCR was carried out with 60 Vbeta primers and 13 Jbeta primers. Measured with immunoSEQ multiplex PCR; TCRdb has only the in-frame clones, and not every one. The sample holds roughly 120,000 clones, roughly 65% seen once. The receptor comes from a middle-aged man in good health and CMV-seropositive. The V and J genes are TRBV28 and TRBJ1-2, with 10 bases identical to TRBD1. Sequenced input: PBMCs. The CDR3 reads CASSLGQGTLNYGYTF. Here the CDR3 DNA reads TGTGCCAGCAGTCTGGGACAGGGGACCCTAAACTATGGCTACACCTTC.